A single T cell receptor (beta chain) is shown here with its context. As yet, its antigen is unknown. The data are from a study of lymphopenia after photon versus proton radiotherapy. Findings and caveats of the study: Relative stability marked proton patients; photon patients lost diversity and naive cells. Post-nadir diversity loss with photons came from oligoclonal expansion, particularly CD8+ Temra cells.

Data came from immunoSEQ multiplex PCR; TCRdb stores just in-frame clones and leaves some out. The table shows some 40,000 clones, with about 90% occurring only once. Source: peripheral blood, taken from a patient treated with photon-based radiotherapy. The TCR comes from a man aged 55-75 years with cholangiocarcinoma.

This CDR3 is CASSLGDLQSQETQYF. CDR3 nucleotides: TGTGCCAGCAGCTTAGGGGACCTACAAAGCCAAGAGACCCAGTACTTC. This chain links TRBV7-2 with TRBJ2-5, with D perhaps matching TRBD1 or TRBD2 (5 bases each). This CDR3 is built from 16 residues. The V and J ends lost 1 base and 1 base respectively, with 13 bases between them. Germline V gives CDR1 SGHTA, CDR2 FQGNSA.